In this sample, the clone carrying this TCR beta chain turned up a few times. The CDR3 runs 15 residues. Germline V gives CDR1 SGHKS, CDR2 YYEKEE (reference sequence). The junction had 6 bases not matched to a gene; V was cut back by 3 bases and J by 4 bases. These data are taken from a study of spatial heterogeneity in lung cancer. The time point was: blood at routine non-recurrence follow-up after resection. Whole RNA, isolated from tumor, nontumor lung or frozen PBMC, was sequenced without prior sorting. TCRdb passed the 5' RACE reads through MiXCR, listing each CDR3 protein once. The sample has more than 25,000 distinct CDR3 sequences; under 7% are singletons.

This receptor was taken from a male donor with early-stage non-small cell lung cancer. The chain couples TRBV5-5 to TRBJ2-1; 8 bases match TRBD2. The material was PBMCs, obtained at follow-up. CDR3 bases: TGTGCCAGCAGCTCCTTTAGCGGGACTTACAATGAGCAGTTCTTC. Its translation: CASSSFSGTYNEQFF.